Presented here are 26 T cell receptor beta chains from one specimen sequenced in a study of T-cell reconstitution after alpha-beta-depleted transplantation in children. TCRbeta library construction was performed incorporating unique molecular identifiers. In TCRdb, the PCR reads were re-called with MiXCR into one record per CDR3 protein. The sample has 500,000 to 650,000 distinct CDR3 sequences; roughly 11% are singletons. Here the sequenced sample was PBMCs, mostly from graft donor cells, taken 180 days after TCRalphabeta/CD19-depleted stem cell transplant. These receptors were obtained from a female patient aged 2 to 10 who had a stem cell transplant for aplastic anemia, so the T cells may come from the graft donor.

V and J are TRBV5-6 and TRBJ1-5; 12 bases line up with TRBD1. V lost 4 bases, J lost 9 bases, and 8 bases stayed unmatched. The CDR3 is 15 amino acids. Germline loops: CDR1 SGHDT, CDR2 YYEEEE. For the CDR3, the DNA is TGTGCCAGCAGCCGGGGACAGGGGGCCCCGTGGCCCCAGCATTTT. It yields the protein CASSRGQGAPWPQHF. Filled out from reference TRBV5-6 and TRBJ1-5, the complete variable domain reads DAGVTQSPTHLIKTRGQQVTLRCSPKSGHDTVSWYQQALGQGPQFIFQYYEEEERQRGNFPDRFSGHQFPNYSSELNVNALLLGDSALYLCASSRGQGAPWPQHFGDGTRLSIL.

This clonotype was seen a handful of times. The chain carries TRBV7-2 and TRBJ2-7; 7 positions match TRBD2. The CDR3 runs to 12 residues. The V gene's germline CDR1 is SGHTA and CDR2 FQGNSA. The CDR3 sequence is CASSPGLAAPHV. The CDR3 nucleotides are TGTGCCAGCAGCCCGGGGCTAGCGGCCCCTCACGTC.

V gene TRBV7-9 combines with J gene TRBJ2-7, with 7 bases aligning to TRBD2. The germline gives CDR1 SEHNR, CDR2 FQNEAQ (reference sequence). Trimming at V came to 5 bases and at J to 3 bases, leaving 7 bases not matched to a gene. The CDR3 covers 14 residues. The CDR3 is CASSPRDYRYEQYF. In nucleotides, the CDR3 is TGTGCCAGCAGCCCACGGGACTACCGCTACGAGCAGTACTTC. Together with reference TRBV7-9 and TRBJ2-7, the CDR3 gives the full variable domain: DTGVSQNPRHKITKRGQNVTFRCDPISEHNRLYWYRQTLGQGPEFLTYFQNEAQLEKSRLLSDRFSAERPKGSFSTLEIQRTEQGDSAMYLCASSPRDYRYEQYFGPGTRLTVT.

This clonotype was counted many times. The chain recombines TRBV12-3 or TRBV12-4 with TRBJ2-1; D remains ambiguous. CDR3 length: 13 residues. V lost 3 bases, J lost 5 bases, and 8 bases lay in between. For the CDR3, the DNA is TGTGCCAGCAGTTTCGGAAGCCACAATGAGCAGTTCTTC. Protein product: CASSFGSHNEQFF.

This clonotype has ten or more counts. The rearrangement joins TRBV20-1 to TRBJ2-7, with D possibly matching TRBD2 (5 bases). The CDR3 spans 15 residues. Trimming took 4 bases from V and 1 from J, leaving 17 bases between them. Germline-derived CDR1 and CDR2 are DFQATT and SNEGSKA (reference sequence). The CDR3 nucleotides are TGCAGTGCTAAGGGATCGGAGCGGCCGTCCTACGAGCAGTACGTC. Translating gives CSAKGSERPSYEQYV.

There are a few counts of this clonotype. V and J are TRBV12-3 or TRBV12-4 and TRBJ2-3, with D hard to call. V was shortened by 6 bases and J by 0 bases, with 7 bases between the two germline ends. The CDR3 loop spans 13 amino acids. In nucleotides, the CDR3 is TGTGCCAGCAGGAGACATAGCACAGATACGCAGTATTTT. Residues: CASRRHSTDTQYF.

This chain joins TRBV15 and TRBJ2-3; 14 bases align to TRBD2. After removal of 5 bases from V and 3 bases from J, the junction contained 4 bases not matched to a gene. The CDR3 has 16 amino acids. Germline CDR1 LNHNV, CDR2 YYDKDF (reference sequence). CDR3 in DNA: TGTGCCACCAGCTTCCGGACTAGCGGGAGGACAGATACGCAGTATTTT. Residues: CATSFRTSGRTDTQYF. Full variable domain (missing parts from reference TRBV15 and TRBJ2-3): DAMVIQNPRYQVTQFGKPVTLSCSQTLNHNVMYWYQQKSSQAPKLLFHYYDKDFNNEADTPDNFQSRRPNTSFCFLDIRSPGLGDTAMYLCATSFRTSGRTDTQYFGPGTRLTVL.

This clonotype was detected only once. The J gene is TRBJ2-7, the V gene TRBV27; 10 nucleotides align to TRBD2. The CDR3 extends over 15 amino acids. CDR1 and CDR2 (germline): MNHEY, SMNVEV (reference sequence). J was trimmed by 4 bases and V by 7 bases; bases with no gene match: 10. CDR3 sequence: CASKEVSSGRYEQYF. Here the CDR3 DNA reads TGTGCCAGCAAGGAAGTATCTAGCGGGAGATACGAGCAGTACTTC.

This clonotype was seen more than once but under ten times. CDR3 protein: CSAREDREQYNEQFF. CDR3 sequence (DNA): TGCAGTGCTAGAGAAGACAGGGAACAGTACAATGAGCAGTTCTTC. V usage is TRBV20-1 and J usage is TRBJ2-1, with 7 bases identical to TRBD1. Germline loops: CDR1 DFQATT, CDR2 SNEGSKA (reference sequence). The junction had 6 bases not matched to a gene; V was cut back by 0 bases and J by 4 bases. CDR3 length: 15 residues.

This clonotype was picked up a small number of times. In DNA form, the CDR3 reads TGTGCTAGTGGTTTGGTCGTGACAGGGACCAACTATGGCTACACCTTC. This encodes CASGLVVTGTNYGYTF. This chain uses TRBV12-5 with TRBJ1-2; 7 bases match TRBD1. Germline CDR1 reads LGHNT; CDR2 reads FRNRAP. The CDR3 covers 16 residues. V was clipped by 0 bases and J by 2 bases; unmatched bases: 6.

The chain employs TRBV7-2 and TRBJ1-2; maybe TRBD1 (6 bases). CDR3 length: 14 residues. Trimming took 3 bases from V and 2 from J, leaving 10 bases between them. Germline V gives CDR1 SGHTA, CDR2 FQGNSA. The CDR3 DNA reads as TGTGCCAGCAGCTTGACAGGCTCGAACTATGGCTACACCTTC. Protein: CASSLTGSNYGYTF. The variable domain in full, completed from reference TRBV7-2 and TRBJ1-2, reads GAGVSQSPSNKVTEKGKDVELRCDPISGHTALYWYRQSLGQGLEFLIYFQGNSAPDKSGLPSDRFSAERTGGSVSTLTIQRTQQEDSAVYLCASSLTGSNYGYTFGSGTRLTVV.

The chain employs TRBV24-1 and TRBJ2-2; TRBD1 aligns across 7 bases. The CDR3 is 16 residues long. V lost 0 bases, J lost 6 bases, and 6 bases stayed unmatched. Germline V gives CDR1 KGHDR, CDR2 SFDVKD. The chain's CDR3 is CATSDLHTTGAGELFF. The CDR3 coding sequence is TGTGCCACCAGTGATTTGCACACAACAGGGGCCGGGGAGCTGTTTTTT.

The V call is TRBV28, the J call TRBJ1-4; 10 bases are a match to TRBD1. The CDR3 consists of 14 residues. J was trimmed by 8 bases and V by 6 bases; bases with no gene match: 6. CDR1 is MDHEN, CDR2 SYDVKM, per germline. This CDR3 reads CASSDRGRKEKLFF. The CDR3 nucleotides read TGTGCCAGCAGCGACAGGGGGCGGAAGGAAAAACTGTTTTTT.

The chain recombines TRBV19 with TRBJ2-5; D gene uncertain. V lost 3 bases, J lost 5 bases, and 7 bases lay in between. The germline V gene has CDR1 LNHDA and CDR2 SQIVND (reference sequence). The CDR3 length is 12 residues. CDR3 in DNA: TGTGCCAGTAGTATGGGGATGGAGACCCAGTACTTC. Amino acids: CASSMGMETQYF. The whole variable domain, remainder taken from reference TRBV19 and TRBJ2-5, is DGGITQSPKYLFRKEGQNVTLSCEQNLNHDAMYWYRQDPGQGLRLIYYSQIVNDFQKGDIAEGYSVSREKKESFPLTVTSAQKNPTAFYLCASSMGMETQYFGPGTRLLVL.

Only a few counts were recorded for this clonotype. V and J are TRBV20-1 and TRBJ2-1; 11 positions match TRBD2. The CDR3 spans 15 residues. Trimming removed 6 bases from V and 7 bases from J; junction bases left unmatched: 11. The germline V gene encodes CDR1 DFQATT and CDR2 SNEGSKA (reference sequence). The CDR3 loop is CSARTPSGRYNEQFF. Written as DNA, the CDR3 is TGCAGTGCCAGAACCCCTAGCGGGAGGTATAATGAGCAGTTCTTC.

This clonotype showed up just a few times. The V gene is TRBV6-6, the J gene TRBJ1-2; unclear D gene. Germline V gene sequence: CDR1 MNHNY, CDR2 SVGAGI (reference sequence). Trimming took 2 bases from V and 0 from J, leaving 1 base between them. CDR3 length: 12 residues. The CDR3 DNA reads as TGTGCCAGCAGTTACCCTAACTATGGCTACACCTTC. Protein product: CASSYPNYGYTF.

Many counts were recorded for this clonotype. The chain has TRBV18 and TRBJ2-3, with D possibly being TRBD1 (5 bases). Germline V gene data show CDR1 as KGHSH and CDR2 as LQKENI. The CDR3 totals 15 residues. V lost 2 bases and J lost 0, with 9 bases in between. The CDR3 here is CASSPGQGSTDTQYF. CDR3 DNA sequence: TGTGCCAGCTCACCAGGACAAGGAAGCACAGATACGCAGTATTTT.

There are many counts of this clonotype. The chain links TRBV5-1 to TRBJ2-2; D is possibly TRBD1 (6 bases). The CDR3 spans 14 residues. Germline V gives CDR1 SGHRS, CDR2 YFSETQ. The V end was cut by 7 bases, the J end by 2 bases, with 12 bases between. This CDR3 is CASSRTVNTGELFF. Here the CDR3 DNA reads TGCGCCAGCTCCCGGACAGTTAACACCGGGGAGCTGTTTTTT.

This clonotype was detected only a few times. V is TRBV12-3 or TRBV12-4 and J is TRBJ1-4, with TRBD1 matching over 9 bases. This CDR3 contains 15 residues. Trimming cost V 5 bases and J 7 bases; bases outside gene matches: 8. Here the CDR3 reads CASSPGQGSTEKLFF. In DNA, the CDR3 is TGTGCCAGCAGTCCTGGACAGGGGTCTACTGAAAAACTGTTTTTT.

The chain uses TRBV6-1 and TRBJ2-1; 11 bases line up with TRBD2. The CDR3 contains 15 residues. Germline V gives CDR1 MNHNS, CDR2 SASEGT. The ends lost 4 bases at V and 7 bases at J; junction bases unmatched: 6. CDR3 nucleotides: TGTGCCAGCAGTGTCGGACTAGCGGGTAGGAATGAGCAGTTCTTC. This encodes CASSVGLAGRNEQFF.

This clonotype was counted a single time. V gene TRBV19 combines with J gene TRBJ1-2, with D unclear. Trimming stripped 9 bases from V and 8 bases from J, with 19 bases between. The CDR3 loop spans 13 amino acids. Germline lookup yields CDR1 LNHDA and CDR2 SQIVND (reference sequence). This chain's CDR3 is CASTRDGVGGYTF. In nucleotides, the CDR3 is TGTGCCAGCACCCGCGACGGAGTCGGAGGCTACACCTTC.

In its sample, this clonotype was seen many times. The chain joins TRBV12-3 or TRBV12-4 to TRBJ2-3; 7 bases align to TRBD1. V was clipped by 5 bases and J by 3 bases; unmatched bases: 8. This CDR3 is 15 amino acids long. This chain's CDR3 is CASSPRTGATDTQYF. DNA of the CDR3: TGTGCCAGCAGTCCGCGGACAGGTGCTACAGATACGCAGTATTTT.

This clonotype was detected only a few times. The chain joins TRBV11-2 to TRBJ1-1; possible D gene TRBD1, 5 bases. In germline, CDR1 is SGHAT, CDR2 FQNNGV. Trimming removed 5 bases from V and 3 bases from J, with 34 bases in between. The CDR3 has 21 amino acids. The CDR3 sequence is CASSGRVRRPGAIYPYTEAFF. DNA for the CDR3: TGTGCCAGCAGCGGAAGGGTTCGGCGCCCCGGGGCCATCTACCCTTACACTGAAGCTTTCTTT.

This clonotype turned up a few times. The CDR3 reads CASSPRTARSPYEQYF. The CDR3 bases are TGTGCCAGCAGCCCCAGGACAGCCCGTAGTCCCTACGAGCAGTACTTC. The chain recombines TRBV27 with TRBJ2-7; a possible D gene is TRBD1 (6 bases). Trimming cost V 6 bases and J 2 bases, with 20 bases left between them. Looked up from germline, CDR1 is MNHEY and CDR2 is SMNVEV (reference sequence). The CDR3 runs to 16 residues.

The chain is built from TRBV13 and TRBJ1-3, with a tentative D call TRBD1 (5 bases). This CDR3 is built from 18 residues. V was cut by 5 bases and J by 2 bases, with 22 bases left in between. Germline V gene data show CDR1 as PRHDT and CDR2 as FYEKMQ (reference sequence). CDR3 sequence: CASSLGPKTVLPGNTIYF. As DNA, the CDR3 is TGTGCCAGCAGCCTCGGCCCTAAGACAGTTCTGCCTGGAAACACCATATATTTT.

This clonotype showed up just a few times. The chain couples TRBV20-1 to TRBJ1-3; D remains ambiguous. Between the trimmed V and J ends, which lost 5 bases and 2 bases, there was a span of 13 bases. CDR1 is DFQATT and CDR2 is SNEGSKA in the germline V gene (reference sequence). The CDR3 spans 14 residues. The CDR3 sequence is CSASPDAAGNTIYF. In nucleotides, the CDR3 is TGCAGTGCTTCCCCCGACGCGGCTGGAAACACCATATATTTT.